This TCR beta chain was identified in a study of technical replicates of blood from four donors. The table came from immunoSEQ multiplex PCR; TCRdb's copy has only in-frame clones and leaves some out. The sample has tens of thousands of clones, approximately 91% seen once; the top ten hold 0.35% to 0.5%. Germline V lookup: CDR1 MGHRA, CDR2 YSYEKL. The CDR3 totals 15 residues. Trimming cost V 3 bases and J 3 bases; bases outside gene matches: 5. Sequences were obtained from T cells isolated from PBMCs. This sequence originates from a human donor in good health. The genes are TRBV4-1 and TRBJ1-2, with 9 positions matching TRBD1. The CDR3 here is CASSHTGGWDYGYTF. The CDR3 DNA follows: TGCGCCAGCAGCCATACAGGGGGCTGGGACTATGGCTACACCTTC.